The 4 T cell receptor beta chains below come from one sample, sequenced in a study of T cell changes during pregnancy in multiple sclerosis. The repertoire was sequenced with immunoSEQ multiplex PCR; TCRdb's copy has only in-frame clones and lacks some. Of roughly 40,000 clones in the sample, roughly 92% were seen once. The sequencing here drew on CD4+ T cells from peripheral blood mononuclear cells, taken before pregnancy. These TCRs come from a female donor with multiple sclerosis, enrolled in a pregnancy study.

This clone has a single count. The genes are TRBV19 and TRBJ2-3; no clear D gene. Germline lookup yields CDR1 LNHDA and CDR2 SQIVND (reference sequence). Trimming removed 1 base at V and 0 bases at J, with 5 bases between. This CDR3 is built from 14 residues. For the CDR3, the DNA is TGTGCCAGTAGTATAGCGACTAGCACAGATACGCAGTATTTT. Its protein is CASSIATSTDTQYF.

J is TRBJ1-4 and V is TRBV6-5, with a weak D call TRBD1 (6 bases). Per the germline V gene, CDR1 is MNHEY and CDR2 is SVGAGI. This CDR3 is built from 15 residues. V lost 5 bases, J lost 8 bases, and 18 bases lay in between. In DNA, the CDR3 is TGTGCCAGCAGTCAGCCGGGACAATCGGGGGAAAAACTGTTTTTT. This codes for CASSQPGQSGEKLFF.

The chain carries TRBV19 and TRBJ2-7; 8 bases map to TRBD2. CDR1 and CDR2 (germline): LNHDA, SQIVND (reference sequence). V dropped 4 bases and J dropped 3; count of bases not matched to a gene: 8. CDR3 length: 15 residues. The CDR3 sequence is CASSSPGLVGYEQYF. The DNA for the CDR3 is TGTGCCAGTAGTAGCCCGGGACTAGTGGGCTACGAGCAGTACTTC.

The genes are TRBV7-3 and TRBJ1-1; TRBD1 agrees at 11 bases. Germline V gene data show CDR1 as SGHTA and CDR2 as FQGTGA. V lost 5 bases to trimming and J lost 2 bases; unmatched junction nucleotides: 4. This CDR3 contains 15 residues. DNA of the CDR3: TGTGCCAGCAGCCTGCGGACAGGGGGCAACACTGAAGCTTTCTTT. As protein: CASSLRTGGNTEAFF.